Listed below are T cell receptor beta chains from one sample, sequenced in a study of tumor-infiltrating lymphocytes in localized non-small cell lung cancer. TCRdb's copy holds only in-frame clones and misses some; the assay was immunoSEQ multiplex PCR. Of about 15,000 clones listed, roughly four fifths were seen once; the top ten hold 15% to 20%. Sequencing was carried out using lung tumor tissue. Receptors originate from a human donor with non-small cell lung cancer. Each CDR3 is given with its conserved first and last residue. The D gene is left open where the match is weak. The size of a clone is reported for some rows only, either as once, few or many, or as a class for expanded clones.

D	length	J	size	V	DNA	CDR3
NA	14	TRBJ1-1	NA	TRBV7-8	TGTGCCAGCAGCTTAACCGTCCCTCCGAACGAAGCTTTCTTT	CASSLTVPPNEAFF
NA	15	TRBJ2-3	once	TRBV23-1	TGCGCCAGCCCAAAGAGGGGTGGCCCCACAGATACGCAGTATTTT	CASPKRGGPTDTQYF
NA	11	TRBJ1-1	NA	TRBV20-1	TGCAGTGCCGACGGGTACCCCGAAGCTTTCTTT	CSADGYPEAFF
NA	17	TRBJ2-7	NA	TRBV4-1	TGCGCCAGCAGCCAAGAGCCGACAGGTATAGTCTCCTACGAGCAGTACTTC	CASSQEPTGIVSYEQYF
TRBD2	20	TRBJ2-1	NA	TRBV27	TGTGCCAGCAGACCCCAACCATGGGGAGCGGGAGGTCAGAGGGGCAATGAGCAGTTCTTC	CASRPQPWGAGGQRGNEQFF
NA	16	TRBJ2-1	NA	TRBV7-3	TGTGCCAGCAGCTCGAGCGGAGTGGGCTCCTACAATGAGCAGTTCTTC	CASSSSGVGSYNEQFF
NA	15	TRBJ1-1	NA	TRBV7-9	TGTGCCAGCAGCTCTGTCCTCTCTTTGAACACTGAAGCTTTCTTT	CASSSVLSLNTEAFF
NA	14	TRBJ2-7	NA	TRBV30	TGTGCCTGGAGTGTACGGGGGCTACGGTACGAGCAGTACTTC	CAWSVRGLRYEQYF
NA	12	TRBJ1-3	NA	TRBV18	TGTGCCAGCTCGGGAGCGGGAAACACCATATATTTT	CASSGAGNTIYF
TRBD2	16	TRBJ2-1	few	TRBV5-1	TGCGCCAGCAGCCCCTTAGCGGGTGCTTCCTACAATGAGCAGTTCTTC	CASSPLAGASYNEQFF
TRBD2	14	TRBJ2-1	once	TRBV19	TGTGCCAGTAGGAGACTAGCGGGGGGCGATGAGCAGTTCTTC	CASRRLAGGDEQFF
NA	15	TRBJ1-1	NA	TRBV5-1	TGCGCCAGCAGCTTGAATTTTATATCGGGGACTGAAGCTTTCTTT	CASSLNFISGTEAFF
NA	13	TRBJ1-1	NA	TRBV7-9	TGTGCCAGCAGCTTAGAAAGCCAGGGTGAAACTTTCTTT	CASSLESQGETFF